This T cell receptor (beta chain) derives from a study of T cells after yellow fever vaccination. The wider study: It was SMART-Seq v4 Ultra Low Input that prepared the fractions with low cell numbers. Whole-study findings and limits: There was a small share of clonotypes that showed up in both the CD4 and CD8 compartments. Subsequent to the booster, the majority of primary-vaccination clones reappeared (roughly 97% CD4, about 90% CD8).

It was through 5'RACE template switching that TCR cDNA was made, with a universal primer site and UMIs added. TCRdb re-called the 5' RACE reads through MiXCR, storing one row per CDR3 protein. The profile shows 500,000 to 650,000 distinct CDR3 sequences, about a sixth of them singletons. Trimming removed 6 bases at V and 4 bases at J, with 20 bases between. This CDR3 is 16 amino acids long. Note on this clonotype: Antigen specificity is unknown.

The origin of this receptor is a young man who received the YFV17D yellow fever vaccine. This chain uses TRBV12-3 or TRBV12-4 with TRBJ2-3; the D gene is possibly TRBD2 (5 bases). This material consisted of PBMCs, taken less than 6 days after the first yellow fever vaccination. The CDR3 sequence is CASSLAGQRSADTQYF. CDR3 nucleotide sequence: TGTGCCAGCAGCCTAGCTGGGCAGAGGAGTGCAGATACGCAGTATTTT.